The 4 T cell receptor beta chains below all came from one sample that was sequenced in a study of blood T cell repertoires in COVID-19. Only in-frame clones appear in the TCRdb table, and some are missing; sequencing was by immunoSEQ multiplex PCR. Among roughly 150,000 clones, 80% to 85% were seen once, and the ten largest hold approximately 11%. Sequenced sample: peripheral blood. Receptors were obtained from a man between 65 and 85 years old with active or convalescent COVID-19.

The chain joins TRBV5-8 to TRBJ1-4, with TRBD1 identical over 8 bases. The germline V gene has CDR1 SGHTS and CDR2 YDEGEE. J lost 6 bases, V lost 2 bases, and 3 bases had no gene match. This CDR3 region has 14 residues. The CDR3 here is CASSFDRGYEKLFF. CDR3 bases: TGTGCCAGCAGCTTCGACAGGGGTTATGAAAAACTGTTTTTT.

The chain is built from TRBV7-2 and TRBJ1-2; the D gene is possibly TRBD1 (5 bases). V lost 4 bases, J lost 8 bases, and 20 bases lay in between. The germline gives CDR1 SGHTA, CDR2 FQGNSA. The CDR3 runs to 15 residues. CDR3 region: CASSSRTEGARGYTF. The DNA of the CDR3 is TGTGCCAGCAGCTCCCGGACGGAAGGGGCTAGAGGCTACACCTTC.

The V and J genes are TRBV7-2 and TRBJ1-3, with D unclear. The CDR3 extends over 15 amino acids. V was cut by 2 bases and J by 8 bases, with 16 bases left in between. Looked up from germline, CDR1 is SGHTA and CDR2 is FQGNSA. CDR3 sequence (DNA): TGTGCCAGCAGCTTAATGGCTCGGAGGATGGACACCATATATTTT. Its translation: CASSLMARRMDTIYF.

V and J are TRBV5-4 and TRBJ1-2; weak D call: TRBD1 (6 bases). Looked up from germline, CDR1 is SGHNT and CDR2 is YYREEE (reference sequence). V was pared by 2 bases and J by 5 bases, with 19 bases between. This CDR3 comprises 16 residues. The CDR3 spells CASSLVLITGTYGYTF. CDR3 in DNA: TGTGCCAGCAGCTTAGTCCTGATTACAGGGACGTATGGCTACACCTTC.